This T cell receptor beta chain was captured in a study of metastatic and nonmetastatic thyroid tumors. The length of the CDR3 is 14 residues. Looked up from germline, CDR1 is SGHRS and CDR2 is YFSETQ. V was shortened by 1 base and J by 6 bases, with 14 bases between the two germline ends. Per the original methods: For papillary thyroid cancer, a distant-metastasis classifier was constructed from CDR3 differences observed across clinicopathological groups. MiXCR was used by TCRdb to re-call the PCR reads. The V and J calls and clone size are TCRdb's, not the authors'. The data contain around 42,000 clones, roughly 10% of them singletons. Each patient came to thyroid surgery without any prior treatment (of any kind).

The rearrangement links TRBV5-1 to TRBJ2-7; a possible D gene is TRBD2 (5 bases). The sequence derives from a female donor with papillary thyroid cancer or a benign thyroid nodule (not recorded which). Some clones in this sample may be carry-over from other donors' samples. The specimen sequenced was blood. This chain's CDR3 is CASSLRLKQLEQYF. The CDR3 coding sequence is TGCGCCAGCAGCTTGAGACTAAAGCAGCTCGAGCAGTACTTC.